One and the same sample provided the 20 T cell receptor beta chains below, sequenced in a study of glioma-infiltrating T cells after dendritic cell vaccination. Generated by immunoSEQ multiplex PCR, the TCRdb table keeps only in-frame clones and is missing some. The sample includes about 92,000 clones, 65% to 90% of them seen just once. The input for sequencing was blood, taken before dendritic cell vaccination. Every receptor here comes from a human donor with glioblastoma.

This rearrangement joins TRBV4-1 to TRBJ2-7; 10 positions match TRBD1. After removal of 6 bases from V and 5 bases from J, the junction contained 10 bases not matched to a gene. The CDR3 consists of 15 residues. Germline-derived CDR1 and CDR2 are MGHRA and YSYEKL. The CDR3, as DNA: TGCGCCAGCAGACCCTCAGACAGGGGGCAGAACGAGCAGTACTTC. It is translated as CASRPSDRGQNEQYF.

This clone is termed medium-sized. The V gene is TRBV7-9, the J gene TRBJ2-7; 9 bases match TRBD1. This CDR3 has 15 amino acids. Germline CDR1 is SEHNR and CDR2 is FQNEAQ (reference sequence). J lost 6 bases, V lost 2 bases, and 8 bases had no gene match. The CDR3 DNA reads TGTGCCAGCAGCTTAACCGGGACAGGGTCGTTCGAGCAGTACTTC. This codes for CASSLTGTGSFEQYF.

DNA of the CDR3: TGTGCCAGCAGTTACCGGGACAGGGGTACAAGTGAGCAGTTCTTC. This sequence encodes CASSYRDRGTSEQFF. The chain carries TRBV7-3 and TRBJ2-1; 10 nucleotides agree with TRBD1. The CDR3 is made up of 15 amino acids. Germline CDR1 is SGHTA and CDR2 is FQGTGA. With 6 bases clipped from V and 9 bases from J, the junction kept 11 bases outside the gene matches.

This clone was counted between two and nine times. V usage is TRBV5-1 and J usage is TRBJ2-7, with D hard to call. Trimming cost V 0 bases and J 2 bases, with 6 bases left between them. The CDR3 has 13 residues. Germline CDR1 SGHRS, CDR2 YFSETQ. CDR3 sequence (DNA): TGCGCCAGCAGCTTGGCTGGCCCCTACGAGCAGTACTTC. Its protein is CASSLAGPYEQYF. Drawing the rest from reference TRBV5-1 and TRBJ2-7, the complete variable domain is KAGVTQTPRYLIKTRGQQVTLSCSPISGHRSVSWYQQTPGQGLQFLFEYFSETQRNKGNFPGRFSGRQFSNSRSEMNVSTLELGDSALYLCASSLAGPYEQYFGPGTRLTVT.

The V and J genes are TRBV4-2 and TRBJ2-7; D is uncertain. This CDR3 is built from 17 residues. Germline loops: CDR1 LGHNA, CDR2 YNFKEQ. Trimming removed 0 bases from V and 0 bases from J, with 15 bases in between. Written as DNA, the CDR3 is TGTGCCAGCAGCCAAGAGGGCTTCGGCCCGGACTCCTACGAGCAGTACTTC. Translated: CASSQEGFGPDSYEQYF.

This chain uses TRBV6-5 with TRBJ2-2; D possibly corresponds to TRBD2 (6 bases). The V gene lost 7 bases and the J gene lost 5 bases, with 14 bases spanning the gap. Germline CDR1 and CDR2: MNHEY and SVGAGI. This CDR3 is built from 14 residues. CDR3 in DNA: TGTGCCAGCACCTCCCTCGCGGGGACCGGGGAGCTGTTTTTT. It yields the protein CASTSLAGTGELFF.

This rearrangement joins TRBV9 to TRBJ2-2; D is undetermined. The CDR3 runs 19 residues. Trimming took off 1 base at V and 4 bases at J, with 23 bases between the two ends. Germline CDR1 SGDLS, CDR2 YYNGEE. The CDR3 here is CASSVNGRKDGPITGELFF. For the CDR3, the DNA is TGTGCCAGCAGCGTAAACGGCAGGAAGGATGGCCCGATCACCGGGGAGCTGTTTTTT.

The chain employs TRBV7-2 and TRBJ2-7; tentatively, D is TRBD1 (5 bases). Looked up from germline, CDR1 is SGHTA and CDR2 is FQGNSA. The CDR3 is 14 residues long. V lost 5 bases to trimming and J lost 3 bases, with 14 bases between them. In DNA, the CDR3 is TGTGCCAGCAGCCCGCTCCCTAGGGGCTACGAGCAGTACTTC. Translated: CASSPLPRGYEQYF.

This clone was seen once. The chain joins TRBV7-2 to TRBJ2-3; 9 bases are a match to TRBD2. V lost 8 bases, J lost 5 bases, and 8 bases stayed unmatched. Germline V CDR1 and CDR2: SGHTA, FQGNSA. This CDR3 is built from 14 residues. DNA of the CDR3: TGTGCCAGCCGGCTAGCGGGGAATCTAGATACGCAGTATTTT. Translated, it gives CASRLAGNLDTQYF.

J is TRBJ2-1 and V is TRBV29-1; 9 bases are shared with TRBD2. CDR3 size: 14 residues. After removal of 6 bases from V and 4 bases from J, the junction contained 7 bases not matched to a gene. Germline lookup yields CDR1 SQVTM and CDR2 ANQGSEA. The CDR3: CSVPSGRLYNEQFF. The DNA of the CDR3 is TGCAGCGTCCCAAGCGGGAGGCTTTACAATGAGCAGTTCTTC.

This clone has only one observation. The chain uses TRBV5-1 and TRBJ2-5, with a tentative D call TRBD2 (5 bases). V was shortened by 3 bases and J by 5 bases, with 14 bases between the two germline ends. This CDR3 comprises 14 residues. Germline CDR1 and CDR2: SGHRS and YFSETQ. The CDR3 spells CASSSGRADETQYF. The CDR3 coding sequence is TGCGCCAGCAGCTCTGGGCGGGCCGATGAGACCCAGTACTTC.

Here the CDR3 DNA reads TGTGCCAGCAGTGGCGCCGGGACAGGGGTGCCGTTCTTC. It specifies CASSGAGTGVPFF. The rearrangement links TRBV25-1 to TRBJ2-1; 10 bases match TRBD1. V was pared by 4 bases and J by 15 bases, with 9 bases of the junction left unmatched. From germline, CDR1 is MGHDK and CDR2 SYGVNS. The CDR3 consists of 13 residues.

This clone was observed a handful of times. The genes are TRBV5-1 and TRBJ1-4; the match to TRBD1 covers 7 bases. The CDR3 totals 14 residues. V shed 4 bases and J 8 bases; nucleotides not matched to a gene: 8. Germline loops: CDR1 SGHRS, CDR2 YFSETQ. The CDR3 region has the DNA TGCGCCAGCAGCCCACAGGGGTCTGGCGAAAAACTGTTTTTT. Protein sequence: CASSPQGSGEKLFF.

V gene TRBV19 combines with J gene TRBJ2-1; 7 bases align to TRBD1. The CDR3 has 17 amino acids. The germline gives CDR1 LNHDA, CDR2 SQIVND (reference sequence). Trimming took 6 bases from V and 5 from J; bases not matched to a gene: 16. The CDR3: CASSHPPSGGSHNEQFF. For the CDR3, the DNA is TGTGCCAGTAGCCATCCCCCCTCAGGGGGATCACACAATGAGCAGTTCTTC.

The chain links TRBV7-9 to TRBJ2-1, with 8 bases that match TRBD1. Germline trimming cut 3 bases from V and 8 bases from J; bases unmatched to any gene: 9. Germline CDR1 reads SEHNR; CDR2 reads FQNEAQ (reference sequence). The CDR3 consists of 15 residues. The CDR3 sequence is CASSFVQGARDEQFF. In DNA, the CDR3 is TGTGCCAGCAGCTTCGTGCAGGGGGCGCGGGATGAGCAGTTCTTC.

This CDR3 reads CASSFGQGSLETQYF. CDR3 DNA: TGTGCCAGCAGTTTCGGGCAGGGGAGTTTGGAGACCCAGTACTTC. V and J are TRBV27 and TRBJ2-5; TRBD1 is a possible D gene (6 bases). V lost 3 bases and J lost 5, with 16 bases in between. In germline, CDR1 is MNHEY, CDR2 SMNVEV (reference sequence). The CDR3 totals 15 residues.

For the CDR3, the DNA is TGTGCCAGCAGGTCCTATGGACAGGGGGCGGATGGCTACACCTTC. Encoded protein: CASRSYGQGADGYTF. The chain recombines TRBV6-5 with TRBJ1-2; 11 nucleotides agree with TRBD1. Germline V gives CDR1 MNHEY, CDR2 SVGAGI. There are 15 residues in the CDR3. J gave up 6 bases and V 6 bases, and 9 bases lay outside the gene matches.

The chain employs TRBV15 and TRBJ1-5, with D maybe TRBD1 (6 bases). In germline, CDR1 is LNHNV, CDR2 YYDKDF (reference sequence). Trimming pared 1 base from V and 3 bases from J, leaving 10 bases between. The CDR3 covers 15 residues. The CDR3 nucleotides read TGTGCCACCAGCAGAGGAGACAGGTTCAATCAGCCCCAGCATTTT. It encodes CATSRGDRFNQPQHF.

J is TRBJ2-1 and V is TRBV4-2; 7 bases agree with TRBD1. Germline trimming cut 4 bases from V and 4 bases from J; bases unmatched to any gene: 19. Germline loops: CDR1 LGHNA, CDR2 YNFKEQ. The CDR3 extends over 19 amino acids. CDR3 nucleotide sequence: TGTGCCAGCAGCCCTCATCAAAGAAGTACAGGGGAAGGTTACAATGAGCAGTTCTTC. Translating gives CASSPHQRSTGEGYNEQFF.

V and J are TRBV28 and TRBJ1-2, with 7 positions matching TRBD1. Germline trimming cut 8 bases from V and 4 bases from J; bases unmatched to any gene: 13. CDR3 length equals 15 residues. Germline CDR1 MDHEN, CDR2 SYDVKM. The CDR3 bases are TGTGCCAGCCGCAAAGATCGGGCAGGGGGCTATGGCTACACCTTC. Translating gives CASRKDRAGGYGYTF.